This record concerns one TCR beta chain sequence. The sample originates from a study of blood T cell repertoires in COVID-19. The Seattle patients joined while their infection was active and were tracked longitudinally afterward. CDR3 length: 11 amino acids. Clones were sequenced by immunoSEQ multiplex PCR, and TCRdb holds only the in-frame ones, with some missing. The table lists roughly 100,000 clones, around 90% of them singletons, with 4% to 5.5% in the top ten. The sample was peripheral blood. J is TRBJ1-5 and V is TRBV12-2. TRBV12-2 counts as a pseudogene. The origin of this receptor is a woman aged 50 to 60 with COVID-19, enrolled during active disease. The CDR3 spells CASRSILPQHF. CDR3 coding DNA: TGTGCAAGTCGCTCCATACTGCCCCAGCATTTT.